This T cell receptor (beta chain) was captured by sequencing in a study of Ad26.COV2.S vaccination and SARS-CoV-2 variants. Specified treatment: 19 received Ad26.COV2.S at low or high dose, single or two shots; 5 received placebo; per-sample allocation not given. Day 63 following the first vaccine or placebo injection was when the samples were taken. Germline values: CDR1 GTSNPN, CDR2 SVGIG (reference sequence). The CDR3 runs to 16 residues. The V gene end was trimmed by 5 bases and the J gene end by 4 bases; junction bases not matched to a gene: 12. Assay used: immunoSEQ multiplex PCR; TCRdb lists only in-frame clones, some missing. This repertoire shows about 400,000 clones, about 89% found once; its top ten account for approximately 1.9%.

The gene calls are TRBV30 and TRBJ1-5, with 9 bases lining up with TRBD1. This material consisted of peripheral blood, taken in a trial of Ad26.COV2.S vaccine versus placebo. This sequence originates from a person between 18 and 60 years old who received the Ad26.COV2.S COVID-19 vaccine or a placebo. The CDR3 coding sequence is TGTGCCTGGGCCAGGACAGGGGCAAAGGGAAATCAGCCCCAGCATTTT. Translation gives CAWARTGAKGNQPQHF.